This TCR beta chain emerged from a study of neoadjuvant anti-PD-1 for oral cavity cancer. Germline CDR1 reads MRHNA; CDR2 reads SNTAGT. Between the trimmed V and J ends, which lost 2 bases and 6 bases, there was a span of 13 bases. CDR3 length: 14 residues. Clones were sequenced by immunoSEQ multiplex PCR, and TCRdb holds only the in-frame ones, with some missing. This table has 55,000 to 75,000 clones, 65% to 85% appearing once. Stage II-IVA oral cavity squamous cell carcinoma was new and untreated by systemic or radiation therapy. Source: PBMCs, taken before nivolumab (anti-PD-1) treatment. The chain links TRBV6-4 to TRBJ1-2; D possibly corresponds to TRBD1 (5 bases). This clonotype was sampled from a person aged 35 to 85 with oral cavity squamous cell carcinoma. CDR3 region: CASSDQGRINGYTF. The CDR3 bases are TGTGCCAGCAGTGACCAGGGACGGATCAATGGCTACACCTTC.